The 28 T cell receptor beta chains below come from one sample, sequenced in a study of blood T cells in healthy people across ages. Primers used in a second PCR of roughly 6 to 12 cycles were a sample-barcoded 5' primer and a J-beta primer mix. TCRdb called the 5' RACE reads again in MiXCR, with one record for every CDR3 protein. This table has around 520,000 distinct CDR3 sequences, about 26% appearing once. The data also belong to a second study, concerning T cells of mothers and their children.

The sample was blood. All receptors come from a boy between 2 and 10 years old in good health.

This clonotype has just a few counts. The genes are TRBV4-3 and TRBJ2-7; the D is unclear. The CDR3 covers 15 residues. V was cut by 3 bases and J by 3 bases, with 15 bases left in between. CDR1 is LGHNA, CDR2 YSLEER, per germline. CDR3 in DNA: TGCGCCAGCAGCCACGGGCCTTCTCCCCTCTACGAGCAGTACTTC. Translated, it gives CASSHGPSPLYEQYF.

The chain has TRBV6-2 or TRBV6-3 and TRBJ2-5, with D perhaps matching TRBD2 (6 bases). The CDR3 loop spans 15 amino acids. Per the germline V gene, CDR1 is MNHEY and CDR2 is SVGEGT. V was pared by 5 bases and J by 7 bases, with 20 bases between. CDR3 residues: CASSRGVSGRLTQYF. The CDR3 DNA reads TGTGCCAGCAGTCGCGGTGTTAGCGGAAGACTGACCCAGTACTTC.

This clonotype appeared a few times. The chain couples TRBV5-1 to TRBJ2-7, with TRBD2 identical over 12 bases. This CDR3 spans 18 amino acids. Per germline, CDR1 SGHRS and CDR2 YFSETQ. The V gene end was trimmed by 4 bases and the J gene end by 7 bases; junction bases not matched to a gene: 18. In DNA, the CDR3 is TGCGCCAGCAGCCCAAGGACTAGCGGGGCTGACTTTGGAGCGGAGCAGTACTTC. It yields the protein CASSPRTSGADFGAEQYF.

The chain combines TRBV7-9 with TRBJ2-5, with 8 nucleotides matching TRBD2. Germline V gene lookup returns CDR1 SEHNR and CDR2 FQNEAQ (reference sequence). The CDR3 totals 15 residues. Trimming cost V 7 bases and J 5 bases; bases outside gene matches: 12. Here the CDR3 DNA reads TGTGCCAGCAACCGACGGGGGGGGCTTCTGGAGACCCAGTACTTC. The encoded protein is CASNRRGGLLETQYF. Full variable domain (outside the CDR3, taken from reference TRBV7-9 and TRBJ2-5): DTGVSQNPRHKITKRGQNVTFRCDPISEHNRLYWYRQTLGQGPEFLTYFQNEAQLEKSRLLSDRFSAERPKGSFSTLEIQRTEQGDSAMYLCASNRRGGLLETQYFGPGTRLLVL.

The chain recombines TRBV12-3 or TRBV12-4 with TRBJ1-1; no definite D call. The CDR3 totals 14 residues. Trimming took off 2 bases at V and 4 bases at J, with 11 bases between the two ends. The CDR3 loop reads CASSLSGSATEAFF. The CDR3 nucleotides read TGTGCCAGCAGTTTATCCGGGAGTGCCACTGAAGCTTTCTTT.

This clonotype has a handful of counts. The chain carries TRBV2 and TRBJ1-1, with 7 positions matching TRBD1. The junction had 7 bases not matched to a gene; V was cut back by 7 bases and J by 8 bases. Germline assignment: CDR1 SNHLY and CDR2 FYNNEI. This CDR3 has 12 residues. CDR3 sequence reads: CASTAETGEAFF. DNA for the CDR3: TGTGCCAGCACCGCCGAGACAGGGGAAGCTTTCTTT. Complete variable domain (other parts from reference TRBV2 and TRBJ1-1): EPEVTQTPSHQVTQMGQEVILRCVPISNHLYFYWYRQILGQKVEFLVSFYNNEISEKSEIFDDQFSVERPDGSNFTLKIRSTKLEDSAMYFCASTAETGEAFFGQGTRLTVV.

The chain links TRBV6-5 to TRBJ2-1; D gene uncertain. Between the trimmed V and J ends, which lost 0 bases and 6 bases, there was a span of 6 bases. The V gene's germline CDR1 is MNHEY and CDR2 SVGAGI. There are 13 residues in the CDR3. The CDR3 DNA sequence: TGTGCCAGCAGTTACTCGAAAGTCAATGAGCAGTTCTTC. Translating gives CASSYSKVNEQFF.

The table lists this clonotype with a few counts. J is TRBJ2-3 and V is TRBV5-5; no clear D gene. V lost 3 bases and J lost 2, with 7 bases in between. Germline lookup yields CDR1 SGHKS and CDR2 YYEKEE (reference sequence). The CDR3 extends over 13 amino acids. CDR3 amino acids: CASSSEYTDTQYF. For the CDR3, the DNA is TGTGCCAGCAGCTCGGAGTACACAGATACGCAGTATTTT.

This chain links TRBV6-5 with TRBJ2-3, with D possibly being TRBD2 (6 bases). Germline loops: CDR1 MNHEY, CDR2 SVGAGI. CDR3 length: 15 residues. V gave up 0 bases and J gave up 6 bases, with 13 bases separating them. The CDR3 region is CASSYSGSSGDTQYF. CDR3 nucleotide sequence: TGTGCCAGCAGTTACTCAGGGTCCAGCGGGGATACGCAGTATTTT.

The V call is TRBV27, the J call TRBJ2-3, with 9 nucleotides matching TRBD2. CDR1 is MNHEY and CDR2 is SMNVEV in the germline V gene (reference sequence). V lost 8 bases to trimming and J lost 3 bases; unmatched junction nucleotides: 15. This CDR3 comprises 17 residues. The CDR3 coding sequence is TGTGCCAGCGCCGTTCGGCTAGCGGGGAAGGAGACAGATACGCAGTATTTT. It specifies CASAVRLAGKETDTQYF.

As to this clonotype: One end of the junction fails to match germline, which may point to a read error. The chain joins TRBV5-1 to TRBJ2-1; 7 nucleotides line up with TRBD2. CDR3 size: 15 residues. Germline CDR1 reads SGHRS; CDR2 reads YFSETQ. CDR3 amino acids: CAGSPTGLTYNEQFF. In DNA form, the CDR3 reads TGCGCCGGCAGCCCGACGGGACTAACCTACAATGAGCAGTTCTTC.

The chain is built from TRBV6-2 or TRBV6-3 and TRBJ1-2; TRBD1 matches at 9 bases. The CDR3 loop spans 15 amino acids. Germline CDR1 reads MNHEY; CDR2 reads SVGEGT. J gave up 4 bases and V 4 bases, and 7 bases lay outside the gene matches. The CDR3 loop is CASSSPGTGSYGYTF. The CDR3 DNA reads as TGTGCCAGCAGTTCCCCCGGGACAGGGAGCTATGGCTACACCTTC.

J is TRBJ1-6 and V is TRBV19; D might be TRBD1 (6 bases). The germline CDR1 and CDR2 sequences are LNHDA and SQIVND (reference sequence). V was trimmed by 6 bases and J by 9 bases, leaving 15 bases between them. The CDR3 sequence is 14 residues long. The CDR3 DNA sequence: TGTGCCAGTAGGAAGACAGGTCTGAGTTCACCCCTCCACTTT. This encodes CASRKTGLSSPLHF.

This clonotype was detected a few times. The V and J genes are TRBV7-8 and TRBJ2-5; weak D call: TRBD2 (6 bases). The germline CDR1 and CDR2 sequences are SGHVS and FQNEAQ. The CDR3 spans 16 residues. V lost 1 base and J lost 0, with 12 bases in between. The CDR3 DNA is TGTGCCAGCAGCTTAGTTCGGCGGGGTAACCAAGAGACCCAGTACTTC. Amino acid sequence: CASSLVRRGNQETQYF.

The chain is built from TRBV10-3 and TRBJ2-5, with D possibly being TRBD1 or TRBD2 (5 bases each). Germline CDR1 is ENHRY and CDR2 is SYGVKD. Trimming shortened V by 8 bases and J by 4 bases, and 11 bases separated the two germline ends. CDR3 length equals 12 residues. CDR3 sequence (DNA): TGTGCCATCGGATCAGGGAGAGAGACCCAGTACTTC. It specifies CAIGSGRETQYF.

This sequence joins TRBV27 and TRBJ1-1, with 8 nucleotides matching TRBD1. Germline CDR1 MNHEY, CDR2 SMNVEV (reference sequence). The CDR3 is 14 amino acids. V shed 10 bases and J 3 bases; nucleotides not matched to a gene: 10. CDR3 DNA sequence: TGTGCCACGAAAACAGGGGGGGCTTACACTGAAGCTTTCTTT. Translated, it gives CATKTGGAYTEAFF.

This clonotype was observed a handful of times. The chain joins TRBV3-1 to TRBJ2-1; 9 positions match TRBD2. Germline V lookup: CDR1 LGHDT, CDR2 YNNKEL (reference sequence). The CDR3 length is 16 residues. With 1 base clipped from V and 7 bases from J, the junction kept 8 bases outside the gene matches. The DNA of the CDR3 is TGTGCCAGCAGCCAAGCAGGTCTAGCGGGGCGAAATGAGCAGTTCTTC. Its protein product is CASSQAGLAGRNEQFF.

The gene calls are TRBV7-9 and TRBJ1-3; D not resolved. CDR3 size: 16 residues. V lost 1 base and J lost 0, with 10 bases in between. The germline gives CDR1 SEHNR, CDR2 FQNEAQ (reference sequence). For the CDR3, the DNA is TGTGCCAGCAGCTTAGTCAGTCAGGCCTCTGGAAACACCATATATTTT. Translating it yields CASSLVSQASGNTIYF.

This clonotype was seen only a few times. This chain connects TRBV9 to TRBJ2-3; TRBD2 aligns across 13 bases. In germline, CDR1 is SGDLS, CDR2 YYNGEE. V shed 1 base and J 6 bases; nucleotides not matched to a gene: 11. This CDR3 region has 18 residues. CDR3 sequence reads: CASSVPNPGLAGLDTQYF. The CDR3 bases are TGTGCCAGCAGCGTACCAAACCCGGGACTAGCGGGATTGGATACGCAGTATTTT. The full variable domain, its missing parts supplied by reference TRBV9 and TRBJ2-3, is DSGVTQTPKHLITATGQRVTLRCSPRSGDLSVYWYQQSLDQGLQFLIQYYNGEERAKGNILERFSAQQFPDLHSELNLSSLELGDSALYFCASSVPNPGLAGLDTQYFGPGTRLTVL.

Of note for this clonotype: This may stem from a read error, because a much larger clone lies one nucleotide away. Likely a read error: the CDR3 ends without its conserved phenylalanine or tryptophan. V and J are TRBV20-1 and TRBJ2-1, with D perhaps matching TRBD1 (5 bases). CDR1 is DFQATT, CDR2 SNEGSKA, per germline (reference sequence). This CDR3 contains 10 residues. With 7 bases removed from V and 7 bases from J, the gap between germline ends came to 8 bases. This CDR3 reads CSGQGNEQFS. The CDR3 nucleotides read TGCAGTGGGCAGGGAAATGAGCAGTTCTCC.

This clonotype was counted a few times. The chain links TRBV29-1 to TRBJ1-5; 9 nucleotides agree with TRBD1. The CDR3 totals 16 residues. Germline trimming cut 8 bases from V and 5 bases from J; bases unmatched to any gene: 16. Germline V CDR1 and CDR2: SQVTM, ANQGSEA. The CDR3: CSPRWTGEKGDQPQHF. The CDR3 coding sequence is TGCAGCCCGAGGTGGACAGGGGAAAAAGGGGATCAGCCCCAGCATTTT.

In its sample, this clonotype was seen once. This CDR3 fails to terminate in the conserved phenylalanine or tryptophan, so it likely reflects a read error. The CDR3 bases are TGTGCCAGCAGTGGGTCCGGGGGTAGCACAGATGCGCAGTATTCT. Protein sequence: CASSGSGGSTDAQYS. The chain links TRBV12-3 or TRBV12-4 to TRBJ2-3; D perhaps matches TRBD2 (6 bases). The CDR3 sequence is 15 residues long.

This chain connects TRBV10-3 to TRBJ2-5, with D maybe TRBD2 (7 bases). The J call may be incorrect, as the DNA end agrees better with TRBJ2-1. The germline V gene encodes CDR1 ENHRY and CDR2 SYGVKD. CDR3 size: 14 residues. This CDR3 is CATEGGGGYNEQFF. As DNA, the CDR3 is TGTGCCACGGAGGGAGGGGGGGGATACAATGAGCAGTTCTTC.

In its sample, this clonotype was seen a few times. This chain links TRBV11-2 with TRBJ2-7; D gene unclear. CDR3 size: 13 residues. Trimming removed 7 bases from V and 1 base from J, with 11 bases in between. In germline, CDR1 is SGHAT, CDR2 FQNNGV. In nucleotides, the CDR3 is TGTGCCAGCACCCCCAGCCCGTCCTACGAGCAGTACTTC. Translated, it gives CASTPSPSYEQYF.

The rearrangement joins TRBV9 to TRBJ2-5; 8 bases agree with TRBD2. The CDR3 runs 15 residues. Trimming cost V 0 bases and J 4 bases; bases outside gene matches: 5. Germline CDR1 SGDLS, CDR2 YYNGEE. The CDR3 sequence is CASSVDGRAVETQYF. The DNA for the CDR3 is TGTGCCAGCAGCGTAGACGGGAGGGCAGTAGAGACCCAGTACTTC.

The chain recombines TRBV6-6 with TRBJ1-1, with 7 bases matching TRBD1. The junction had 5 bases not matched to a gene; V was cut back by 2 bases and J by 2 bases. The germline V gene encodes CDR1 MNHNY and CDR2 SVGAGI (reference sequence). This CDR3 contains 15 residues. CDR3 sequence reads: CASSYRQGSNTEAFF. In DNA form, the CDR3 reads TGTGCCAGCAGTTACCGACAGGGAAGTAACACTGAAGCTTTCTTT.

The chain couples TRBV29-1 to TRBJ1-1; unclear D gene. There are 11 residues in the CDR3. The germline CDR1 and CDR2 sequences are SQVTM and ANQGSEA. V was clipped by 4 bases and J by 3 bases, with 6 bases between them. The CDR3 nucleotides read TGCAGCGTTGGGAGGGACACTGAAGCTTTCTTT. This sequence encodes CSVGRDTEAFF.

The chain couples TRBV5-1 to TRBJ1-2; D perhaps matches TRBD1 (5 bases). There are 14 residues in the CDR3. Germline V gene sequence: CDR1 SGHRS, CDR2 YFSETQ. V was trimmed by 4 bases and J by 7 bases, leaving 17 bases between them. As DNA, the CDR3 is TGCGCCAGCAGCAGGGACCCGGGCCCCGTTGGCTACACCTTC. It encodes CASSRDPGPVGYTF.